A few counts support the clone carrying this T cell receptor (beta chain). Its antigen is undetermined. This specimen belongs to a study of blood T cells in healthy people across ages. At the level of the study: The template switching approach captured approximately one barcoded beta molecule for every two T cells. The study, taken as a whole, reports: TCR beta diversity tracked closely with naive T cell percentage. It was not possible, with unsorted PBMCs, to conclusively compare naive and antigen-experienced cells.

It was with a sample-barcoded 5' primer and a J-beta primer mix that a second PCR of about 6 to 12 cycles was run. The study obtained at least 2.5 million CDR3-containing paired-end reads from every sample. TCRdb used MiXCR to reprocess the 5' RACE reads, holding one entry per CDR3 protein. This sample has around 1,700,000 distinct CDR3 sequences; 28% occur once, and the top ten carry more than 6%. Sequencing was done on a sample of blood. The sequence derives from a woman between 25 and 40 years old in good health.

The CDR3 reads CASSERQGAEQYF. CDR3 DNA sequence: TGTGCCAGCAGTGAACGACAGGGGGCCGAGCAGTACTTC. The chain recombines TRBV6-1 with TRBJ2-7, with 10 bases that match TRBD1. Germline CDR1 is MNHNS and CDR2 is SASEGT. The CDR3 is 13 residues long. The V and J ends lost 2 bases and 6 bases, in that order; junction bases with no gene match: 1.